Presented here are 22 T cell receptor beta chains from one specimen sequenced in a study of OX40 agonist ivuxolimab in advanced cancers. Clones were sequenced by immunoSEQ multiplex PCR, and TCRdb holds only the in-frame ones, with some missing. The profile shows 91,000 or so clones, roughly 95% of them singletons. The source material was CD4+ or CD8+ T cells sorted from blood, sampled in a trial of the OX40 agonist ivuxolimab. The receptor set was obtained from an adult with an advanced solid tumor such as melanoma, head and neck, liver or kidney cancer.

The rearrangement links TRBV29-1 to TRBJ2-3, with TRBD1 matching over 7 bases. V was pared by 5 bases and J by 0 bases, with 5 bases of the junction left unmatched. The germline CDR1 and CDR2 sequences are SQVTM and ANQGSEA. The CDR3 is 14 amino acids. CDR3 protein: CSVWRTGSTDTQYF. CDR3 bases: TGCAGCGTTTGGAGGACAGGCAGCACAGATACGCAGTATTTT.

CDR3 residues: CASSFGEGAYGYTF. DNA of the CDR3: TGCGCCAGCAGCTTTGGAGAGGGCGCCTATGGCTACACCTTC. This chain links TRBV5-1 with TRBJ1-2; D uncertain. V was clipped by 2 bases and J by 4 bases, with 12 bases between them. Germline lookup yields CDR1 SGHRS and CDR2 YFSETQ. The CDR3 consists of 14 residues.

V gene TRBV5-6 combines with J gene TRBJ2-3; TRBD2 might be the D (7 bases). V lost 5 bases, J lost 1 base, and 14 bases lay in between. Germline V gene lookup returns CDR1 SGHDT and CDR2 YYEEEE. The CDR3 runs 15 residues. Written as DNA, the CDR3 is TGTGCCAGCAGTTATCGGGGGGCTGGCACAGATACGCAGTATTTT. It encodes CASSYRGAGTDTQYF.

The chain combines TRBV25-1 with TRBJ1-1, with D perhaps TRBD1 (6 bases). V was trimmed by 6 bases and J by 2 bases, leaving 7 bases between them. The CDR3 sequence is 12 residues long. Looked up from germline, CDR1 is MGHDK and CDR2 is SYGVNS. DNA of the CDR3: TGTGCCAGCAGGGGACAAAACACTGAAGCTTTCTTT. Translating gives CASRGQNTEAFF.

This clone was seen once. The chain employs TRBV5-1 and TRBJ2-1; 7 bases map to TRBD2. The CDR3 contains 14 residues. The junction had 6 bases not matched to a gene; V was cut back by 4 bases and J by 5 bases. Germline assignment: CDR1 SGHRS and CDR2 YFSETQ. CDR3 DNA sequence: TGCGCCAGCAGCCTAGGGGACTACGACAATGAGCAGTTCTTC. It specifies CASSLGDYDNEQFF.

Here the CDR3 DNA reads TGTGCCAGCAGTCTTAACCGGGATCCCCACGGAGAGACCCAGTACTTC. Its protein product is CASSLNRDPHGETQYF. V and J are TRBV27 and TRBJ2-5; D is perhaps TRBD2 (5 bases). CDR3 length: 16 amino acids. The V gene's germline CDR1 is MNHEY and CDR2 SMNVEV (reference sequence). V dropped 5 bases and J dropped 4 bases, with 20 bases sitting between them.

This chain uses TRBV14 with TRBJ2-7, with TRBD1 identical over 10 bases. V was pared by 4 bases and J by 2 bases, with 17 bases of the junction left unmatched. The CDR3 loop spans 19 amino acids. Germline V gene data show CDR1 as SGHDN and CDR2 as FVKESK. The CDR3 here is CASSPYPGQGTSFAYEQYF. The CDR3 DNA reads TGTGCCAGCAGCCCCTACCCGGGACAGGGGACCTCGTTTGCCTACGAGCAGTACTTC.

The chain joins TRBV5-1 to TRBJ2-7; weak D call: TRBD2 (6 bases). V dropped 2 bases and J dropped 2 bases, with 20 bases sitting between them. The CDR3 contains 17 residues. The V gene's germline CDR1 is SGHRS and CDR2 YFSETQ. This CDR3 reads CASSLNSGSGTAYEQYF. The CDR3 DNA follows: TGCGCCAGCAGCTTAAATTCGGGCAGTGGGACTGCCTACGAGCAGTACTTC.

The V gene is TRBV28, the J gene TRBJ2-7; 7 bases are a match to TRBD1. CDR1 and CDR2 from the germline V gene are MDHEN and SYDVKM. The length of the CDR3 is 20 residues. Trimming took 2 bases from V and 2 from J; bases not matched to a gene: 21. For the CDR3, the DNA is TGTGCCAGCAGTTTAGGGGTAAGACAGGGCAGTCCGGCGGCAGCCTACGAGCAGTACTTC. It specifies CASSLGVRQGSPAAAYEQYF.

V gene TRBV7-2 combines with J gene TRBJ2-3; D remains ambiguous. V was pared by 0 bases and J by 5 bases, with 12 bases between. Germline V CDR1 and CDR2: SGHTA, FQGNSA. This CDR3 spans 15 amino acids. Here the CDR3 DNA reads TGTGCCAGCAGCTTAGCAACCACTGTGGGAGATACGCAGTATTTT. This gives the protein CASSLATTVGDTQYF.

The chain links TRBV7-2 to TRBJ2-3; D gene ambiguous. The V end lost 3 bases, the J end lost 2 bases, and 21 bases lay between the germline ends. Germline CDR1 SGHTA, CDR2 FQGNSA. This CDR3 comprises 18 residues. CDR3 sequence (DNA): TGTGCCAGCAGCTTGACTCTCACTATGGCCGCCGCCACAGATACGCAGTATTTT. This translates into CASSLTLTMAAATDTQYF.

In this sample, this clone turned up once. The J gene is TRBJ2-3, the V gene TRBV27; 10 bases align to TRBD2. The CDR3 covers 19 residues. The V gene end was trimmed by 7 bases and the J gene end by 4 bases; junction bases not matched to a gene: 20. The V gene's germline CDR1 is MNHEY and CDR2 SMNVEV (reference sequence). The DNA of the CDR3 is TGTGCCAGCACAACCCCCCGAGAAGCGGGAGGGTCATGGGCAGATACGCAGTATTTT. It yields the protein CASTTPREAGGSWADTQYF.

The chain is built from TRBV6-1 and TRBJ2-5, with 11 bases aligning to TRBD2. This CDR3 is 15 amino acids long. Germline assignment: CDR1 MNHNS and CDR2 SASEGT. The junction had 9 bases not matched to a gene; V was cut back by 6 bases and J by 6 bases. CDR3 sequence: CASSVAGGALKTQYF. Here the CDR3 DNA reads TGTGCCAGCAGCGTAGCGGGAGGGGCCCTTAAGACCCAGTACTTC.

The chain couples TRBV5-1 to TRBJ1-1, with 7 bases fitting TRBD1. The CDR3 loop spans 14 amino acids. In germline, CDR1 is SGHRS, CDR2 YFSETQ. V was pared by 4 bases and J by 5 bases, with 8 bases of the junction left unmatched. The CDR3 loop reads CASSPGGGETEAFF. The CDR3 DNA sequence: TGCGCCAGCAGCCCAGGGGGAGGAGAGACTGAAGCTTTCTTT.

This clone was recorded once. The gene calls are TRBV14 and TRBJ1-1, with 7 bases lining up with TRBD1. From germline, CDR1 is SGHDN and CDR2 FVKESK. The CDR3 loop spans 16 amino acids. The V gene end was trimmed by 1 base and the J gene end by 2 bases; junction bases not matched to a gene: 7. The CDR3 DNA sequence: TGTGCCAGCAGCCAAGCTCAGGGGGAAGGTAACACTGAAGCTTTCTTT. Its translation is CASSQAQGEGNTEAFF. Looking up the rest from reference TRBV14 and TRBJ1-1 gives the full variable domain: EAGVTQFPSHSVIEKGQTVTLRCDPISGHDNLYWYRRVMGKEIKFLLHFVKESKQDESGMPNNRFLAERTGGTYSTLKVQPAELEDSGVYFCASSQAQGEGNTEAFFGQGTRLTVV.

This chain links TRBV29-1 with TRBJ2-7; 8 bases map to TRBD1. V trimming: 4 bases; J trimming: 4 bases; junction bases outside the gene matches: 6. The germline gives CDR1 SQVTM, CDR2 ANQGSEA. The CDR3 runs 13 residues. The CDR3 protein is CSVVDRERYEQYF. The CDR3 nucleotides are TGCAGCGTTGTGGACAGGGAAAGGTACGAGCAGTACTTC.

This chain uses TRBV7-9 with TRBJ2-1; the D gene is possibly TRBD1 (5 bases). Germline V gene lookup returns CDR1 SEHNR and CDR2 FQNEAQ (reference sequence). V was shortened by 4 bases and J by 2 bases, with 24 bases between the two germline ends. The CDR3 is 19 residues long. In nucleotides, the CDR3 is TGTGCCAGCAGCTCCCAGGGCTCCCACCGGGTTCCGGCCTACAATGAGCAGTTCTTC. Translating gives CASSSQGSHRVPAYNEQFF.

The rearrangement joins TRBV5-6 to TRBJ1-5, with D possibly TRBD1 on 6 matching bases. There are 14 residues in the CDR3. Looked up from germline, CDR1 is SGHDT and CDR2 is YYEEEE. Trimming removed 1 base at V and 8 bases at J, with 13 bases between. This chain's CDR3 is CASSLYRGQEPQHF. CDR3 bases: TGTGCCAGCAGCTTGTATCGGGGGCAGGAGCCCCAGCATTTT.

J is TRBJ2-1 and V is TRBV6-6, with 11 bases fitting TRBD1. The CDR3 spans 15 residues. The germline V gene has CDR1 MNHNY and CDR2 SVGAGI (reference sequence). The junction had 6 bases not matched to a gene; V was cut back by 5 bases and J by 6 bases. The CDR3 is CASSQDRGRVNEQFF. The CDR3 DNA reads as TGTGCCAGCAGTCAGGACAGGGGGCGCGTCAATGAGCAGTTCTTC.

The chain has TRBV10-1 and TRBJ2-7, with D perhaps TRBD1 or TRBD2 (5 bases each). Germline CDR1 and CDR2: WNHNN and SYGVQD (reference sequence). This CDR3 contains 17 residues. Trimming stripped 0 bases from V and 6 bases from J, with 21 bases between. The CDR3 loop is CASSESSPGPIQGEQYF. The CDR3, as DNA: TGCGCCAGCAGTGAGTCCAGTCCGGGACCCATCCAGGGCGAGCAGTACTTC.

The chain couples TRBV7-6 to TRBJ2-5; the D is unclear. Germline loops: CDR1 SGHVS, CDR2 FNYEAQ. This CDR3 is built from 11 residues. Deletions cut 5 bases from V and 5 bases from J, with 6 bases between. Here the CDR3 reads CASSLSETQYF. CDR3 DNA: TGTGCCAGCAGCCTCAGCGAGACCCAGTACTTC. Complete variable domain (other parts from reference TRBV7-6 and TRBJ2-5): GAGVSQSPRYKVTKRGQDVALRCDPISGHVSLYWYRQALGQGPEFLTYFNYEAQQDKSGLPNDRFSAERPEGSISTLTIQRTEQRDSAMYRCASSLSETQYFGPGTRLLVL.

V and J are TRBV15 and TRBJ1-5; 7 positions match TRBD1. The CDR3 is 17 amino acids. With 5 bases clipped from V and 0 bases from J, the junction kept 10 bases outside the gene matches. Germline loops: CDR1 LNHNV, CDR2 YYDKDF (reference sequence). CDR3 DNA sequence: TGTGCCACCAGCGCGCGCCGGGACAGTGTTAGCAATCAGCCCCAGCATTTT. It specifies CATSARRDSVSNQPQHF.